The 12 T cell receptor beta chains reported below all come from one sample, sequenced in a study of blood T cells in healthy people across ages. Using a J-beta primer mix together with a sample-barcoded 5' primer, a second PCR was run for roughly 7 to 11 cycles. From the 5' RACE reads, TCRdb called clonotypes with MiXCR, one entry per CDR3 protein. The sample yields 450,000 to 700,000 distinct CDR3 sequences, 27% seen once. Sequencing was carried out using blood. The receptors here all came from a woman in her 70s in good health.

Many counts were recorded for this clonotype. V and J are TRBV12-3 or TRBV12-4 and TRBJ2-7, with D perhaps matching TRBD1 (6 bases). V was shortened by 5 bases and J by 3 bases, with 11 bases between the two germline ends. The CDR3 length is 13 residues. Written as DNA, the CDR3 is TGTGCCAGCAGTCCGAGGACAGACTACGAGCAGTACTTC. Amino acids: CASSPRTDYEQYF.

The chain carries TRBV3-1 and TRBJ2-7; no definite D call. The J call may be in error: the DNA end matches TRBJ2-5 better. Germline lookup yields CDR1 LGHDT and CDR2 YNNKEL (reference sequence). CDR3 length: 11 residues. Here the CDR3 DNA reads TGTGCCAGCACCCTTGAAGAGACCCAGTACTTC. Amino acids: CASTLEETQYF.

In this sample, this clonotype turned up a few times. In nucleotides, the CDR3 is TGTGCCAGCAGCCGAGTCCTCCACGAGCAGTACTTC. This sequence encodes CASSRVLHEQYF. The J gene is TRBJ2-7, the V gene TRBV11-3; D not resolved. Germline V gene sequence: CDR1 SGHNT, CDR2 YENEEA. CDR3 length: 12 residues. V lost 5 bases and J lost 5, with 10 bases in between.

CDR3 DNA sequence: TGTGCCAGCAGCAGGGCACTAGCGGGGTTCTACGAGCAGTACTTC. This encodes CASSRALAGFYEQYF. The rearrangement joins TRBV3-1 to TRBJ2-7, with 10 bases that match TRBD2. Germline CDR1 is LGHDT and CDR2 is YNNKEL (reference sequence). The length of the CDR3 is 15 residues. The V segment lost 5 bases and the J segment 3 bases; nucleotides outside the gene matches: 7.

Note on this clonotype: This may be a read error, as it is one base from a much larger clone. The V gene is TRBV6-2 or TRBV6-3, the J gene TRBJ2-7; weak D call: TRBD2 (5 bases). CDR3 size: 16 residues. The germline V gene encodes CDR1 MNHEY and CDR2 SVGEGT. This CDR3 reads CASSYAPSGNSYERYF. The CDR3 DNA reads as TGTGCCAGCAGTTACGCCCCCAGCGGTAACTCCTACGAGCGGTACTTC.

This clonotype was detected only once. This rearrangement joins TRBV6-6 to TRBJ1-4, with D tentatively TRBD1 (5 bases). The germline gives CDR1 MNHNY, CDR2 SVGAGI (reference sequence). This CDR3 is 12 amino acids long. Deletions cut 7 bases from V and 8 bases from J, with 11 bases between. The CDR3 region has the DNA TGTGCCAGCATGGGGGATGGGGAAAAACTGTTTTTT. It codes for CASMGDGEKLFF.

The CDR3 nucleotides read TGCAGCGTGGGGGGGGACAGACAAGCTAACTATGGCTACACCTTC. Encoded protein: CSVGGDRQANYGYTF. This chain uses TRBV29-1 with TRBJ1-2; 7 positions match TRBD1. The CDR3 runs 15 residues. V shed 6 bases, J shed 0 bases, and the junction held 10 bases outside the gene matches. Germline V CDR1 and CDR2: SQVTM, ANQGSEA.

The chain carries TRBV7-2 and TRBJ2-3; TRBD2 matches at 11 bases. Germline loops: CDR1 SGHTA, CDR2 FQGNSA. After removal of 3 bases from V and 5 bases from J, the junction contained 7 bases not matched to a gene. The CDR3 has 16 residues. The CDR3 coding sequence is TGTGCCAGCAGCTTTGTTAGCGGGGGGGCGGGAGATACGCAGTATTTT. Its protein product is CASSFVSGGAGDTQYF. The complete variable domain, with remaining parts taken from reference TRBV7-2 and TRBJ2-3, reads GAGVSQSPSNKVTEKGKDVELRCDPISGHTALYWYRQSLGQGLEFLIYFQGNSAPDKSGLPSDRFSAERTGGSVSTLTIQRTQQEDSAVYLCASSFVSGGAGDTQYFGPGTRLTVL.

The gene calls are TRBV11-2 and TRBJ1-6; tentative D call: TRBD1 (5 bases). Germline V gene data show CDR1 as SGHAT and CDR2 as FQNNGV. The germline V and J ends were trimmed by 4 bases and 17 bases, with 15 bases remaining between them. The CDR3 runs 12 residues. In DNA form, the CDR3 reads TGTGCCAGCAGCTCCTACAGCGGGACGGTCCACTTT. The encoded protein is CASSSYSGTVHF.

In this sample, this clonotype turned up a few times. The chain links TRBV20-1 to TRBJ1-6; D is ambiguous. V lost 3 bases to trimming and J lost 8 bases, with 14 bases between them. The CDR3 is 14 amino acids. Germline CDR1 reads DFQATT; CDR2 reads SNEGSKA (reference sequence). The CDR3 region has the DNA TGCAGTGCTAGTCTGGTATCAAGCCATTCACCCCTCCACTTT. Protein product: CSASLVSSHSPLHF.

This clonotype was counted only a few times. The DNA of the CDR3 is TGTGCCAGCAGCTTTTCCTATATCAATGAGCAGTTCTTC. It codes for CASSFSYINEQFF. The chain couples TRBV11-1 to TRBJ2-1; D is uncertain. The CDR3 contains 13 residues. The V gene's germline CDR1 is SGHAT and CDR2 FQDESV (reference sequence). V was pared by 3 bases and J by 6 bases, with 9 bases between.

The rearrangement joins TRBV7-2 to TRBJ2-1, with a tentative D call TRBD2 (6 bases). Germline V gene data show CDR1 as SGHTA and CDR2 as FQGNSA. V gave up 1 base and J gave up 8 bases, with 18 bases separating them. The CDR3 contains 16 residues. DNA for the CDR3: TGTGCCAGCAGCTTAGGGTCTAGCGCCCGTGGAGATGAGCAGTTCTTC. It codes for CASSLGSSARGDEQFF. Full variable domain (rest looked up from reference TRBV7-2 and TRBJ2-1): GAGVSQSPSNKVTEKGKDVELRCDPISGHTALYWYRQSLGQGLEFLIYFQGNSAPDKSGLPSDRFSAERTGGSVSTLTIQRTQQEDSAVYLCASSLGSSARGDEQFFGPGTRLTVL.